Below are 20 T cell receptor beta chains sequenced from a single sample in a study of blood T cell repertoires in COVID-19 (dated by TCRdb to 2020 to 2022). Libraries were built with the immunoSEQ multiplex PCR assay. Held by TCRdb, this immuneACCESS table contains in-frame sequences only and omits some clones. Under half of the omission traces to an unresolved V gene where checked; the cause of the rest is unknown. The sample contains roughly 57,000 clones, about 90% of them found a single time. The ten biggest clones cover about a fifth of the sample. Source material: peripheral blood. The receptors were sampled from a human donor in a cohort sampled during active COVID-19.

CDR3 loop: CASSSQYRGSYEQYF. The CDR3 DNA reads TGTGCCAGCAGCTCGCAATACAGGGGATCCTACGAGCAGTACTTC. V is TRBV13 and J is TRBJ2-7; 7 nucleotides agree with TRBD1. Germline assignment: CDR1 PRHDT and CDR2 FYEKMQ (reference sequence). The CDR3 extends over 15 amino acids. Unmatched junction bases numbered 7, after V lost 4 bases and J lost 1 base.

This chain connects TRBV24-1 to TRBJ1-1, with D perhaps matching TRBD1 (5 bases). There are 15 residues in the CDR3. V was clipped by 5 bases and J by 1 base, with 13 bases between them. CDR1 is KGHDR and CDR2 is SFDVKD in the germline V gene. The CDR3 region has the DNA TGTGCCACCAGTGTCCTCACTGGGGCGAACACTGAAGCTTTCTTT. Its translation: CATSVLTGANTEAFF.

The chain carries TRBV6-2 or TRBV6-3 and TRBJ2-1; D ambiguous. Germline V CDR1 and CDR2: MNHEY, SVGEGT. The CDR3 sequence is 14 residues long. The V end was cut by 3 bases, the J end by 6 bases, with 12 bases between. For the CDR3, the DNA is TGTGCCAGCAGTTATTTTCAGGTTTCCAATGAGCAGTTCTTC. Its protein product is CASSYFQVSNEQFF.

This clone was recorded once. DNA of the CDR3: TGTGCCAGCAGTGATAGGGGTACGGGAGGGTTGCAAGAGACCCAGTACTTC. This translates into CASSDRGTGGLQETQYF. The chain carries TRBV6-1 and TRBJ2-5; 8 bases are a match to TRBD2. CDR1 MNHNS and CDR2 SASEGT come from the germline V gene. V gave up 3 bases and J gave up 2 bases; unmatched junction bases: 11. The length of the CDR3 is 17 residues.

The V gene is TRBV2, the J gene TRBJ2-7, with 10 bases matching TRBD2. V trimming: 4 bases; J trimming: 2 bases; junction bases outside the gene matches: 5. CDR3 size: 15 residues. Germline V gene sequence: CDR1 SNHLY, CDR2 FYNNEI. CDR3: CASSAQRGGPYEQYF. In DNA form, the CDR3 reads TGTGCCAGCAGTGCGCAGCGGGGGGGCCCCTACGAGCAGTACTTC. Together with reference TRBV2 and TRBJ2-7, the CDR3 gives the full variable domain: EPEVTQTPSHQVTQMGQEVILRCVPISNHLYFYWYRQILGQKVEFLVSFYNNEISEKSEIFDDQFSVERPDGSNFTLKIRSTKLEDSAMYFCASSAQRGGPYEQYFGPGTRLTVT.

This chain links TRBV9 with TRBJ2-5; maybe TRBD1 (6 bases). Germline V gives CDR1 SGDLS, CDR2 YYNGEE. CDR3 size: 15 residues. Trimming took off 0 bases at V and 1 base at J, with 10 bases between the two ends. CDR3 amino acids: CASSVDPRGQETQYF. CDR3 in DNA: TGTGCCAGCAGCGTAGACCCCAGGGGCCAAGAGACCCAGTACTTC.

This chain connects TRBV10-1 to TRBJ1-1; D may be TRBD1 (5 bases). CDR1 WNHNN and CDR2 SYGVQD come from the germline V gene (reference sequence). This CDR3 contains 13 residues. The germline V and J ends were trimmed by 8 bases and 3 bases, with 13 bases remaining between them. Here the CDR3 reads CASSDTIYTEAFF. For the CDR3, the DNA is TGCGCCAGCTCGGACACAATCTACACTGAAGCTTTCTTT.

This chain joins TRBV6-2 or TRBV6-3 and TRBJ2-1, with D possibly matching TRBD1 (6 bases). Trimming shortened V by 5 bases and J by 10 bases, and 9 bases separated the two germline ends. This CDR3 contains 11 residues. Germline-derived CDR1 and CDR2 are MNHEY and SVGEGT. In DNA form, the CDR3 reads TGTGCCAGCAGTCCAGGGGTAGAGCAGTTCTTC. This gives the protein CASSPGVEQFF.

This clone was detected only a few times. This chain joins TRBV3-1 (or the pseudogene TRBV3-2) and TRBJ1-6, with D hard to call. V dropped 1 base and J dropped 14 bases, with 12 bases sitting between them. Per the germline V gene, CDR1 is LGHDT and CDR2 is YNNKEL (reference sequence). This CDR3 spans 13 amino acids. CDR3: CASSQVGNAALHF. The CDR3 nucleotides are TGTGCCAGCAGCCAAGTTGGAAACGCGGCCCTCCACTTT.

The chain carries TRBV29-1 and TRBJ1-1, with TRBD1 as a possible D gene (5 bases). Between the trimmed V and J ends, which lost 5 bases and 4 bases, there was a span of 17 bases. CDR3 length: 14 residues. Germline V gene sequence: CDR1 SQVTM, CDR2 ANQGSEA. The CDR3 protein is CSVRRGPKPTEAFF. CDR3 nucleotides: TGCAGCGTTAGGAGGGGCCCAAAGCCCACTGAAGCTTTCTTT.

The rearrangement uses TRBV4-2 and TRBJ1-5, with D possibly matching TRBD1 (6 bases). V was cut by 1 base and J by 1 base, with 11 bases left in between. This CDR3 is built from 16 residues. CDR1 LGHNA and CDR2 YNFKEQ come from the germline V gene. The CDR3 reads CASSQADGQSNQPQHF. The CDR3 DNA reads TGTGCCAGCAGCCAAGCCGATGGACAGAGCAATCAGCCCCAGCATTTT.

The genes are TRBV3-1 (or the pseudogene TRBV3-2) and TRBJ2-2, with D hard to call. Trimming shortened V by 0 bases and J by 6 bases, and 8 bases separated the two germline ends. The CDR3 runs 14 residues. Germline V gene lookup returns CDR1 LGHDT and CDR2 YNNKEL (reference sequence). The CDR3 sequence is CASSQDGGSGELFF. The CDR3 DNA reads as TGTGCCAGCAGCCAAGATGGCGGATCCGGGGAGCTGTTTTTT.

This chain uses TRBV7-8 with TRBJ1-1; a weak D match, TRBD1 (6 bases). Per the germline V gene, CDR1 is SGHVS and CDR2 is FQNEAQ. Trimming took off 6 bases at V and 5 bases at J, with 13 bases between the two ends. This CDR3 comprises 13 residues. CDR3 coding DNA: TGTGCCAGCAGACAGGGAGTTGGTACTGAAGCTTTCTTT. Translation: CASRQGVGTEAFF.

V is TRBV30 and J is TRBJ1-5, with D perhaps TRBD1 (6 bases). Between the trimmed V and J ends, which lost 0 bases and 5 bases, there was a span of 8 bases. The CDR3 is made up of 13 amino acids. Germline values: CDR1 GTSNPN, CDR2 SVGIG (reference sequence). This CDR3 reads CAWSVQGYQPQHF. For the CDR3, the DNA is TGTGCCTGGAGTGTACAGGGCTATCAGCCCCAGCATTTT.

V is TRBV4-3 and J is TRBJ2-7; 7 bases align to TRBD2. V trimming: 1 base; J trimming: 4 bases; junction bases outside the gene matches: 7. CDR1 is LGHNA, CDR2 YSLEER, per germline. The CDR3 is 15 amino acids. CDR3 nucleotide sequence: TGCGCCAGCAGCCAAGGGAGGTGGGGGGGGTACGAGCAGTACTTC. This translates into CASSQGRWGGYEQYF.

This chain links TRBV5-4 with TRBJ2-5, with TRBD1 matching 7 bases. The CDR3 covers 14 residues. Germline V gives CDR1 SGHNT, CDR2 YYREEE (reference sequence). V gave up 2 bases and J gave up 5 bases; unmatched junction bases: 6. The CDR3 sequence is CASSFLGGGETQYF. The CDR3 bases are TGTGCCAGCAGCTTTTTAGGGGGCGGTGAGACCCAGTACTTC.

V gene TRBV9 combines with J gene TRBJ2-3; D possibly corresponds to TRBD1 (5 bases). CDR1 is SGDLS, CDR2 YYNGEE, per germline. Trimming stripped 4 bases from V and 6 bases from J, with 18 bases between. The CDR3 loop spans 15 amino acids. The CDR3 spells CASSPGGRVTDTQYF. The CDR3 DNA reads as TGTGCCAGCAGCCCGGGCGGCAGGGTTACGGATACGCAGTATTTT. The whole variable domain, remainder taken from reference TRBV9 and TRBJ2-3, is DSGVTQTPKHLITATGQRVTLRCSPRSGDLSVYWYQQSLDQGLQFLIQYYNGEERAKGNILERFSAQQFPDLHSELNLSSLELGDSALYFCASSPGGRVTDTQYFGPGTRLTVL.

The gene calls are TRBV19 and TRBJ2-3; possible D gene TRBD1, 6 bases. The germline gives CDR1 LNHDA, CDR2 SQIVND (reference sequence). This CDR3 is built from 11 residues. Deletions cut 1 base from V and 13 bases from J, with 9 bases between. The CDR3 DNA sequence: TGTGCCAGTAGTATAGGGGGGCGAAAGTATTTT. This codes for CASSIGGRKYF.

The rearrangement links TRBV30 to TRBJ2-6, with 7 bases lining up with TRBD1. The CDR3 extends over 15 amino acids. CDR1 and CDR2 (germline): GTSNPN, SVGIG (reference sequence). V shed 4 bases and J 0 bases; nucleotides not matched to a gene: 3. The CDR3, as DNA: TGTGCCTGGACAGGGGACAGCTCTGGGGCCAACGTCCTGACTTTC. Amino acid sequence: CAWTGDSSGANVLTF.

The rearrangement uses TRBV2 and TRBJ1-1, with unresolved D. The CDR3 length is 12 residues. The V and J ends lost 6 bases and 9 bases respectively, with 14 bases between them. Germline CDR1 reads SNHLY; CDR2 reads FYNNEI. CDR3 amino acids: CASRTEEIQAFF. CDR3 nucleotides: TGTGCCAGCAGGACGGAGGAAATCCAAGCTTTCTTT.